The 26 T cell receptor beta chains below come from one sample, sequenced in a study of CD8+CD57+ T cells in acquired aplastic anemia. An expansion of CD8+CD57+ cells by flow cytometry had been shown in patients chosen for sequencing. CDR3 and TCR beta VDJ profiling relied on a genomic DNA template. Via MiXCR, TCRdb re-called the reads, giving one row per CDR3 protein. The sample lists hundreds of thousands of distinct CDR3 sequences; roughly a third were seen once. What was sequenced was sorted CD4+, CD8+, or CD8+CD57+ T cells (not recorded which) from PBMCs. Receptors were obtained from a human donor with aplastic anemia.

The V call is TRBV5-1, the J call TRBJ2-3; 8 bases fit TRBD2. Germline V gives CDR1 SGHRS, CDR2 YFSETQ. Losses at the gene ends were 4 bases for V and 4 bases for J; bases not matched to a gene: 2. The CDR3 covers 13 residues. CDR3 residues: CASSGGGPDTQYF. CDR3 sequence (DNA): TGCGCCAGCAGCGGCGGGGGGCCAGATACGCAGTATTTT.

This clonotype was counted a single time. V is TRBV4-1 and J is TRBJ2-5; 8 bases map to TRBD2. Germline V CDR1 and CDR2: MGHRA, YSYEKL. The CDR3 covers 14 residues. Trimming at V came to 1 base and at J to 7 bases, leaving 5 bases not matched to a gene. The CDR3 is CASSQVTGGATQYF. In DNA, the CDR3 is TGCGCCAGCAGCCAAGTGACCGGGGGGGCGACCCAGTACTTC.

The V and J genes are TRBV25-1 and TRBJ1-1; 11 bases line up with TRBD1. Germline CDR1 MGHDK, CDR2 SYGVNS. This CDR3 comprises 16 residues. Germline trimming cut 6 bases from V and 0 bases from J; bases unmatched to any gene: 6. The CDR3 nucleotides read TGTGCCAGCAGGCCTCGGACAGGGGGCGTGAACACTGAAGCTTTCTTT. It yields the protein CASRPRTGGVNTEAFF. The full variable domain, completed using reference TRBV25-1 and TRBJ1-1, is EADIYQTPRYLVIGTGKKITLECSQTMGHDKMYWYQQDPGMELHLIHYSYGVNSTEKGDLSSESTVSRIRTEHFPLTLESARPSHTSQYLCASRPRTGGVNTEAFFGQGTRLTVV.

This clonotype was detected only a few times. V is TRBV7-9 and J is TRBJ1-3, with unresolved D. Germline CDR1 reads SEHNR; CDR2 reads FQNEAQ (reference sequence). V lost 3 bases, J lost 9 bases, and 6 bases lay in between. CDR3 length equals 11 residues. CDR3 sequence reads: CASSLVSTIYF. CDR3 bases: TGTGCCAGCAGCTTGGTCTCCACCATATATTTT.

This clonotype showed up many times. The V gene is TRBV29-1, the J gene TRBJ1-1; D might be TRBD1 (6 bases). Germline V gene data show CDR1 as SQVTM and CDR2 as ANQGSEA. The CDR3 covers 13 residues. V shed 7 bases and J shed 6 bases, with 18 bases lying between them. CDR3 sequence reads: CSAAGDMDAEAFF. In nucleotides, the CDR3 is TGCAGCGCCGCAGGGGATATGGACGCTGAAGCTTTCTTT.

This clonotype has a count of ten or more. V gene TRBV20-1 combines with J gene TRBJ2-7; no reliable D call. Germline V lookup: CDR1 DFQATT, CDR2 SNEGSKA (reference sequence). The length of the CDR3 is 14 residues. This chain's CDR3 is CSWRTGLTSYEQYF. The CDR3 coding sequence is TGCAGCTGGCGGACCGGCCTCACTTCCTACGAGCAGTACTTC.

Of note for this clonotype: This may be a read error: a much more frequent sequence differs by one nucleotide. The V and J genes are TRBV24-1 and TRBJ2-3; D unresolved. This CDR3 comprises 14 residues. V lost 10 bases and J lost 0, with 13 bases in between. CDR1 and CDR2 from the germline V gene are KGHDR and SFDVKD. DNA for the CDR3: TGTGCCACTGCCTCGGTGGGAAGCACAGATACGCAGTATTTT. It codes for CATASVGSTDTQYF.

A single count supports this clonotype. The V call is TRBV5-3, the J call TRBJ2-2; TRBD2 aligns across 8 bases. TRBV5-3 is identified as an open reading frame with a role that is uncertain. The CDR3 loop spans 15 amino acids. After removal of 8 bases from V and 7 bases from J, the junction contained 13 bases not matched to a gene. The CDR3 here is CASRGAGGEGGELFF. The CDR3 DNA sequence: TGTGCCAGTCGGGGCGCGGGGGGTGAAGGCGGGGAGCTGTTTTTT.

V and J are TRBV27 and TRBJ2-1, with 9 bases matching TRBD1. CDR1 and CDR2 (germline): MNHEY, SMNVEV (reference sequence). Trimming took 5 bases from V and 1 from J; bases not matched to a gene: 6. The CDR3 has 16 residues. The CDR3 region has the DNA TGTGCCAGCAGTCGGGACAGGGTTACGTCCTACAATGAGCAGTTCTTC. Translating gives CASSRDRVTSYNEQFF.

This chain uses TRBV25-1 with TRBJ1-2; TRBD1 matches at 9 bases. With V trimmed by 5 bases and J by 7 bases, 8 bases remained unmatched. This CDR3 spans 14 amino acids. CDR1 and CDR2 from the germline V gene are MGHDK and SYGVNS. CDR3 residues: CASSQTGTGIGYTF. The CDR3 coding sequence is TGTGCCAGCAGTCAGACCGGGACAGGGATTGGCTACACCTTC.

This clonotype was seen repeatedly, ten times or more. The chain's CDR3 is CASSFDSSYNSPLHF. As DNA, the CDR3 is TGTGCCAGCAGCTTTGACAGCTCCTATAATTCACCCCTCCACTTT. This chain links TRBV11-2 with TRBJ1-6; a possible D gene is TRBD1 (5 bases). CDR3 length equals 15 residues. Germline lookup yields CDR1 SGHAT and CDR2 FQNNGV. V lost 3 bases to trimming and J lost 0 bases, with 6 bases between them.

This clonotype was observed many times. This chain uses TRBV24-1 with TRBJ2-2; D perhaps matches TRBD2 (7 bases). CDR3 size: 16 residues. Germline-derived CDR1 and CDR2 are KGHDR and SFDVKD. V lost 2 bases to trimming and J lost 8 bases, with 17 bases between them. The CDR3 protein is CATSDSTGRGMGELFF. The CDR3, as DNA: TGTGCCACCAGTGATTCCACAGGGAGGGGTATGGGGGAGCTGTTTTTT.

This clonotype was counted only a few times. CDR3 amino acids: CASSLPQLSGNTIYF. DNA for the CDR3: TGTGCCAGCAGCCTTCCCCAACTCTCTGGAAACACCATATATTTT. The genes are TRBV11-2 and TRBJ1-3; no definite D call. The ends were cut back, 5 bases at V and 0 bases at J, with 11 bases in the middle. This CDR3 region has 15 residues. Germline values: CDR1 SGHAT, CDR2 FQNNGV.

Regarding this clonotype: This sequence may be a read error, since a much larger clone differs from it by one base. The chain carries TRBV20-1 and TRBJ2-7; tentative D call: TRBD2 (6 bases). Trimming pared 1 base from V and 3 bases from J, leaving 16 bases between. Per germline, CDR1 DFQATT and CDR2 SNEGSKA (reference sequence). This CDR3 is built from 15 residues. The CDR3 bases are TGCAGTGCTAGAGTCCCACGGGCGGGGTACTACGAGCAGTACTTC. Translated: CSARVPRAGYYEQYF.

This clonotype was counted between two and nine times. The chain recombines TRBV7-9 with TRBJ2-1; possibly TRBD2 for D (6 bases). CDR1 and CDR2 (germline): SEHNR, FQNEAQ (reference sequence). The CDR3 loop spans 15 amino acids. With 1 base removed from V and 4 bases from J, the gap between germline ends came to 11 bases. This chain's CDR3 is CASSLDGTSYNEQFF. DNA of the CDR3: TGTGCCAGCAGCTTAGACGGGACTTCATACAATGAGCAGTTCTTC.

Details on this clonotype: A much larger clonotype is one base distant, so this may be a read error. The chain combines TRBV19 with TRBJ1-5, with 9 bases matching TRBD1. Germline CDR1 is LNHDA and CDR2 is SQIVND (reference sequence). There are 14 residues in the CDR3. The CDR3, as DNA: TGTGCCAGTAAACCACAGGGGGCAAGGCAGCTCCAGCATTTT. This encodes CASKPQGARQLQHF.

The chain is built from TRBV10-3 and TRBJ1-6; 7 bases map to TRBD1. CDR3 length equals 15 residues. CDR1 is ENHRY and CDR2 is SYGVKD in the germline V gene. The trim removed 5 bases at V and 7 bases at J, leaving 8 bases unmatched. In DNA, the CDR3 is TGTGCCATCAGTTACGAAGGGACAGAGAATTCACCCCTCCACTTT. This encodes CAISYEGTENSPLHF.

V is TRBV11-1 and J is TRBJ2-3; D remains unclear. Germline values: CDR1 SGHAT, CDR2 FQDESV (reference sequence). The V and J ends lost 2 bases and 0 bases respectively, with 24 bases between them. The CDR3 is made up of 20 amino acids. CDR3 bases: TGTGCCAGCAGCTTACTTCGTAGGTCGAGTCTTTCTTCTAGCACAGATACGCAGTATTTT. Its translation: CASSLLRRSSLSSSTDTQYF.

This clonotype was observed a handful of times. The chain is built from TRBV30 and TRBJ1-3, with D perhaps matching TRBD1 (5 bases). Germline V gene sequence: CDR1 GTSNPN, CDR2 SVGIG (reference sequence). V was shortened by 3 bases and J by 2 bases, with 14 bases between the two germline ends. This CDR3 comprises 15 residues. For the CDR3, the DNA is TGTGCCTGGAGACCATCCGGGACGCCTGGAAACACCATATATTTT. It encodes CAWRPSGTPGNTIYF.

This clonotype has only a few counts. V is TRBV4-2 and J is TRBJ1-6; TRBD1 is a possible D gene (6 bases). Trimming took off 4 bases at V and 0 bases at J, with 10 bases between the two ends. This CDR3 spans 16 amino acids. Germline V CDR1 and CDR2: LGHNA, YNFKEQ. Here the CDR3 DNA reads TGTGCCAGCAGCCCGGACAGTGTCTCCTATAATTCACCCCTCCACTTT. It codes for CASSPDSVSYNSPLHF.

This clonotype has ten or more counts. This chain links TRBV25-1 with TRBJ1-5, with D hard to call. This CDR3 region has 14 residues. Germline V gene lookup returns CDR1 MGHDK and CDR2 SYGVNS. V gave up 1 base and J gave up 5 bases, with 9 bases separating them. CDR3 sequence: CASSESASYQPQHF. CDR3 sequence (DNA): TGTGCCAGCAGTGAATCGGCGTCGTATCAGCCCCAGCATTTT.

This clonotype came up a few times. The chain is built from TRBV5-8 and TRBJ2-2; D remains ambiguous. Trimming left V 4 bases short and J 4 bases short, with 8 bases between. Germline values: CDR1 SGHTS, CDR2 YDEGEE. This CDR3 is 13 amino acids long. CDR3 protein: CASSPQGTGELFF. In DNA, the CDR3 is TGTGCCAGCAGCCCCCAAGGCACCGGGGAGCTGTTTTTT.

The chain joins TRBV9 to TRBJ1-6, with 9 positions matching TRBD1. Germline V gene lookup returns CDR1 SGDLS and CDR2 YYNGEE. With V trimmed by 4 bases and J by 10 bases, 15 bases remained unmatched. This CDR3 has 17 residues. The CDR3 loop is CASSPSGGTGSESPLHF. CDR3 coding DNA: TGTGCCAGCAGCCCGAGTGGAGGGACAGGGAGCGAGTCACCCCTCCACTTT.

V and J are TRBV20-1 and TRBJ1-4; D is uncertain. Between the trimmed V and J ends, which lost 0 bases and 10 bases, there was a span of 12 bases. Germline-derived CDR1 and CDR2 are DFQATT and SNEGSKA (reference sequence). There are 13 residues in the CDR3. The CDR3 sequence is CSARESRTGKLFF. Here the CDR3 DNA reads TGCAGTGCTAGAGAGTCAAGGACCGGAAAACTGTTTTTT.

Comments on this clonotype: Germline is not matched at one junction end, which may reflect a read error. The chain couples TRBV7-9 to TRBJ2-1, with D possibly TRBD2 on 7 matching bases. From germline, CDR1 is SEHNR and CDR2 FQNEAQ (reference sequence). The CDR3 sequence is 16 residues long. Written as DNA, the CDR3 is TGTGCTAGCAGTAAAGGGGGGGGACTCGGGGGCGATGAGCAGTTCTTC. As protein: CASSKGGGLGGDEQFF.

This clonotype was found many times. The chain is built from TRBV9 and TRBJ2-5; D is perhaps TRBD2 (6 bases). This CDR3 contains 14 residues. CDR1 and CDR2 (germline): SGDLS, YYNGEE. V was pared by 3 bases and J by 2 bases, with 11 bases between. This CDR3 is CASSAHGGQETQYF. The CDR3 nucleotides are TGTGCCAGCAGCGCCCATGGGGGGCAAGAGACCCAGTACTTC. Full variable domain (rest looked up from reference TRBV9 and TRBJ2-5): DSGVTQTPKHLITATGQRVTLRCSPRSGDLSVYWYQQSLDQGLQFLIQYYNGEERAKGNILERFSAQQFPDLHSELNLSSLELGDSALYFCASSAHGGQETQYFGPGTRLLVL.